The 28 T cell receptor beta chains reported below all come from one sample, sequenced in a study of T cells after yellow fever vaccination. A single record per CDR3 protein comes from TCRdb applying MiXCR to the 5' RACE reads. The top ten clones hold approximately 30% of a sample with roughly 79,000 distinct CDR3 sequences, about 7.7% of them seen once. The input for sequencing was CD8+ T cells sorted from PBMCs, taken approximately 11 days after the first yellow fever vaccination. Receptors were obtained from a man younger than 30 who received the YFV17D yellow fever vaccine.

This clonotype appeared many times. This rearrangement joins TRBV18 to TRBJ1-6; D gene ambiguous. CDR1 and CDR2 from the germline V gene are KGHSH and LQKENI. Trimming removed 4 bases at V and 6 bases at J, with 10 bases between. The CDR3 has 14 residues. The chain's CDR3 is CASSLRVINSPLHF. CDR3 DNA sequence: TGTGCCAGCTCACTCCGCGTTATTAATTCACCCCTCCACTTT.

This clonotype was observed many times. This CDR3 reads CASSQGPLGRNSNQPQHF. The DNA for the CDR3 is TGCGCCAGCAGCCAGGGACCCCTCGGTCGTAATAGCAATCAGCCCCAGCATTTT. This chain uses TRBV5-1 with TRBJ1-5; maybe TRBD1 (5 bases). The ends were cut back, 4 bases at V and 0 bases at J, with 20 bases in the middle. CDR3 length equals 18 residues. CDR1 and CDR2 from the germline V gene are SGHRS and YFSETQ.

V gene TRBV20-1 combines with J gene TRBJ1-5; perhaps TRBD1 as D (6 bases). CDR1 and CDR2 from the germline V gene are DFQATT and SNEGSKA (reference sequence). The CDR3 sequence is 16 residues long. V was trimmed by 1 base and J by 2 bases, leaving 15 bases between them. The CDR3 DNA follows: TGCAGTGCTAGAGGGCCGGGACCAGGGGGCAATCAGCCCCAGCATTTT. It specifies CSARGPGPGGNQPQHF.

Ten or more counts support this clonotype. The chain is built from TRBV29-1 and TRBJ2-5; 10 bases are shared with TRBD1. The trim removed 6 bases at V and 1 base at J, leaving 2 bases unmatched. Germline V gene sequence: CDR1 SQVTM, CDR2 ANQGSEA. This CDR3 has 13 amino acids. This CDR3 is CSVDRGLQETQYF. As DNA, the CDR3 is TGCAGCGTAGACAGGGGGCTCCAAGAGACCCAGTACTTC.

With respect to this clonotype: Given a much more abundant clone one base away, this may be a read error. The chain recombines TRBV10-3 with TRBJ2-7; D may correspond to TRBD1 or TRBD2 (5 bases each). V was clipped by 2 bases and J by 5 bases, with 10 bases between them. Germline loops: CDR1 ENHRY, CDR2 SYGVKD. The CDR3 consists of 13 residues. The CDR3 DNA is TGTGCCATCAGTGAGACGGGGCGCAACGAGCAGTACTTC. As protein: CAISETGRNEQYF.

The CDR3 here is CASSPRGSPLHF. Written as DNA, the CDR3 is TGTGCCAGCAGCCCCCGAGGCTCACCCCTCCACTTT. The genes are TRBV14 and TRBJ1-6; no clear D. The CDR3 consists of 12 residues. Germline V gives CDR1 SGHDN, CDR2 FVKESK. V was pared by 4 bases and J by 10 bases, with 8 bases between.

This clonotype was seen only a few times. This rearrangement joins TRBV7-9 to TRBJ1-5, with D hard to call. Germline V gene lookup returns CDR1 SEHNR and CDR2 FQNEAQ (reference sequence). V shed 4 bases and J shed 5 bases, with 12 bases lying between them. This CDR3 has 14 residues. The CDR3 region is CASSSSNGDQPQHF. CDR3 sequence (DNA): TGTGCCAGCAGCTCCTCGAATGGAGATCAGCCCCAGCATTTT.

This clonotype was counted many times. The rearrangement links TRBV4-3 to TRBJ2-5; 7 bases match TRBD2. The J segment lost 4 bases and the V segment lost 1 base, leaving 3 bases of the junction unmatched. The germline V gene has CDR1 LGHNA and CDR2 YSLEER. This CDR3 is 14 amino acids long. The CDR3 region is CASSQGWGGETQYF. The CDR3 DNA is TGCGCCAGCAGCCAAGGATGGGGGGGAGAGACCCAGTACTTC.

This clonotype came up a few times. V usage is TRBV23-1 and J usage is TRBJ2-7; 7 bases line up with TRBD1. TRBV23-1 is given ORF status, its function remaining uncertain. Trimming took 9 bases from V and 4 from J; bases not matched to a gene: 9. The length of the CDR3 is 13 residues. This CDR3 reads CARRGRKSYEQYF. The CDR3, as DNA: TGCGCCAGGAGGGGGCGAAAATCTTACGAGCAGTACTTC.

This clonotype was detected ten times or more. The rearrangement uses TRBV4-1 and TRBJ2-5, with TRBD2 matching over 8 bases. Losses at the gene ends were 4 bases for V and 3 bases for J; bases not matched to a gene: 10. Germline V gene lookup returns CDR1 MGHRA and CDR2 YSYEKL. The CDR3 covers 16 residues. CDR3 bases: TGCGCCAGCAGCCCGGGGGGGGGGACGGGTAAAGAGACCCAGTACTTC. This codes for CASSPGGGTGKETQYF.

This chain links TRBV14 with TRBJ1-4, with 11 bases fitting TRBD1. The trim removed 10 bases at V and 2 bases at J, leaving 12 bases unmatched. There are 17 residues in the CDR3. The germline V gene has CDR1 SGHDN and CDR2 FVKESK. CDR3 coding DNA: TGTGCCACCACAGACACGGACAGGGGGCCCACTAATGAAAAACTGTTTTTT. It translates to CATTDTDRGPTNEKLFF.

Comment on this clonotype: This may be a read error: a much more frequent sequence differs by one nucleotide. The gene calls are TRBV20-1 and TRBJ2-4; 14 nucleotides agree with TRBD2. Losses at the gene ends were 7 bases for V and 7 bases for J; bases not matched to a gene: 6. The germline CDR1 and CDR2 sequences are DFQATT and SNEGSKA (reference sequence). The CDR3 runs 14 residues. CDR3 nucleotide sequence: TGCAGTGTTCCGACTAGCGGGGGGGACAACATTCAGTACTTC. Protein product: CSVPTSGGDNIQYF.

This clonotype occurred many times. The V gene is TRBV7-3, the J gene TRBJ2-2, with 9 bases matching TRBD2. In germline, CDR1 is SGHTA, CDR2 FQGTGA. The trim removed 5 bases at V and 7 bases at J, leaving 20 bases unmatched. The CDR3 consists of 19 residues. CDR3: CASSANPRGAGGGDGELFF. The CDR3 coding sequence is TGTGCCAGCAGCGCAAACCCCCGTGGAGCGGGGGGCGGGGACGGGGAGCTGTTTTTT.

This clonotype showed up many times. This CDR3 is CASSLHYEQYF. As DNA, the CDR3 is TGTGCCAGCAGCTTGCACTACGAGCAGTACTTC. The rearrangement joins TRBV7-9 to TRBJ2-7; D gene unclear. The CDR3 spans 11 residues. Germline V lookup: CDR1 SEHNR, CDR2 FQNEAQ (reference sequence). Trimming took off 3 bases at V and 3 bases at J, with 3 bases between the two ends.

Points on this clonotype: A much bigger clone sits one base away, suggesting this may be a read error. The CDR3 does not end in the conserved phenylalanine or tryptophan, so this is likely a read error. The chain links TRBV4-1 to TRBJ1-1; D gene unclear. The CDR3 has 11 amino acids. The V and J ends lost 10 bases and 4 bases respectively, with 10 bases between them. CDR1 MGHRA and CDR2 YSYEKL come from the germline V gene. The CDR3 is CATQAGTEAFL. CDR3 nucleotide sequence: TGCGCCACCCAAGCCGGCACTGAAGCTTTCCTT.

This clonotype was recorded many times. V usage is TRBV24-1 and J usage is TRBJ2-5; 7 bases align to TRBD2. J lost 5 bases, V lost 6 bases, and 5 bases had no gene match. This CDR3 is 13 amino acids long. Looked up from germline, CDR1 is KGHDR and CDR2 is SFDVKD. CDR3 in amino acids: CATSHLGGETQYF. In nucleotides, the CDR3 is TGTGCCACCAGTCATCTGGGGGGGGAGACCCAGTACTTC.

V is TRBV10-1 and J is TRBJ2-1; D is possibly TRBD1 or TRBD2 (5 bases each). Germline V gene data show CDR1 as WNHNN and CDR2 as SYGVQD (reference sequence). Trimming shortened V by 4 bases and J by 3 bases, and 7 bases separated the two germline ends. The CDR3 totals 13 residues. The CDR3 spells CASSGGYYNEQFF. Here the CDR3 DNA reads TGCGCCAGCAGTGGGGGGTACTACAATGAGCAGTTCTTC.

There are many counts of this clonotype. The J gene is TRBJ2-7, the V gene TRBV12-3 or TRBV12-4, with TRBD1 matching over 8 bases. There are 15 residues in the CDR3. J was trimmed by 7 bases and V by 2 bases; bases with no gene match: 10. The CDR3 loop reads CASSLRTGYLREQYV. In nucleotides, the CDR3 is TGTGCCAGCAGTTTAAGGACAGGGTACCTTCGGGAGCAGTACGTC.

This clonotype was seen only a few times. The chain is built from TRBV28 and TRBJ2-1; the match to TRBD2 covers 7 bases. This CDR3 has 12 residues. Germline V CDR1 and CDR2: MDHEN, SYDVKM. Trimming took 8 bases from V and 9 from J; bases not matched to a gene: 7. This chain's CDR3 is CASRPGGTEQFF. Written as DNA, the CDR3 is TGTGCCAGCCGCCCCGGGGGGACTGAGCAGTTCTTC.

In regard to this clonotype: The germline gene is not matched at one end of the junction; a read error may be the cause. The rearrangement links TRBV12-3 or TRBV12-4 to TRBJ2-1; perhaps D is TRBD1 or TRBD2 (5 bases each). The CDR3 runs 18 residues. For the CDR3, the DNA is TGTGCCATCAGTTTAGGGCCGGGGACGGGACCCTATACGGGTGAGCAGTTCTTC. The encoded protein is CAISLGPGTGPYTGEQFF.

The chain combines TRBV4-2 with TRBJ2-2, with TRBD1 identical over 7 bases. The CDR3 covers 14 residues. J was trimmed by 5 bases and V by 4 bases; bases with no gene match: 4. Germline V gives CDR1 LGHNA, CDR2 YNFKEQ. This chain's CDR3 is CASSPTGVTGELFF. CDR3 nucleotides: TGTGCCAGCAGCCCTACAGGGGTTACCGGGGAGCTGTTTTTT.

The chain has TRBV7-8 and TRBJ2-1, with 9 bases that match TRBD1. Germline CDR1 and CDR2: SGHVS and FQNEAQ. The CDR3 has 14 residues. Trimming removed 5 bases from V and 16 bases from J; junction bases left unmatched: 15. DNA for the CDR3: TGTGCCAGCAGCGGGGACAGGGCCTATTCTGGGCATTTCTTC. Encoded protein: CASSGDRAYSGHFF.

This clonotype was found a few times. This chain links TRBV6-2 or TRBV6-3 with TRBJ2-6; D is perhaps TRBD1 (6 bases). CDR1 MNHEY and CDR2 SVGEGT come from the germline V gene. The CDR3 loop spans 19 amino acids. With 6 bases removed from V and 0 bases from J, the gap between germline ends came to 21 bases. This CDR3 is CASSTDRLLAHSGANVLTF. DNA for the CDR3: TGTGCCAGCAGCACCGACAGGCTATTAGCGCACTCTGGGGCCAACGTCCTGACTTTC.

On this clonotype itself: Being one base from a much bigger clone, this may be a read error. V gene TRBV7-2 combines with J gene TRBJ2-1, with D unresolved. Germline loops: CDR1 SGHTA, CDR2 FQGNSA. The CDR3 is made up of 14 amino acids. CDR3 in amino acids: CASSQPPYYNEHFF. The CDR3 DNA reads as TGTGCCAGCAGCCAACCCCCTTACTACAATGAGCATTTCTTC. Based on the CDR3 plus reference TRBV7-2 and TRBJ2-1, the full variable domain is GAGVSQSPSNKVTEKGKDVELRCDPISGHTALYWYRQSLGQGLEFLIYFQGNSAPDKSGLPSDRFSAERTGGSVSTLTIQRTQQEDSAVYLCASSQPPYYNEHFFGPGTRLTVL.

This clonotype has at least ten counts. This chain joins TRBV12-3 or TRBV12-4 and TRBJ2-2; 7 nucleotides agree with TRBD2. V lost 3 bases, J lost 3 bases, and 1 base stayed unmatched. This CDR3 has 14 amino acids. The CDR3 reads CASSFSGHTGELFF. The CDR3, as DNA: TGTGCCAGCAGTTTTAGCGGGCACACCGGGGAGCTGTTTTTT.

The rearrangement uses TRBV19 and TRBJ1-2; D is possibly TRBD1 (5 bases). From germline, CDR1 is LNHDA and CDR2 SQIVND (reference sequence). V gave up 7 bases and J gave up 1 base, with 10 bases separating them. This CDR3 is 13 amino acids long. CDR3 coding DNA: TGTGCCAGTACCCTGAGGGGTAACTATGGCTACACCTTC. Amino acids: CASTLRGNYGYTF. The full variable domain, rest sourced from reference TRBV19 and TRBJ1-2, is DGGITQSPKYLFRKEGQNVTLSCEQNLNHDAMYWYRQDPGQGLRLIYYSQIVNDFQKGDIAEGYSVSREKKESFPLTVTSAQKNPTAFYLCASTLRGNYGYTFGSGTRLTVV.

This clonotype appeared a few times. This chain uses TRBV12-3 or TRBV12-4 with TRBJ1-1; perhaps TRBD1 as D (6 bases). There are 14 residues in the CDR3. With 7 bases removed from V and 1 base from J, the gap between germline ends came to 13 bases. CDR3 DNA: TGTGCCAGCAACTCGAGGGGACAGAACACTGAAGCTTTCTTT. Its protein product is CASNSRGQNTEAFF.

This clonotype is judged medium-sized. The rearrangement joins TRBV5-1 to TRBJ2-7; 8 bases are a match to TRBD1. V shed 0 bases and J 3 bases; nucleotides not matched to a gene: 5. Germline V gene data show CDR1 as SGHRS and CDR2 as YFSETQ. The CDR3 sequence is 15 residues long. DNA for the CDR3: TGCGCCAGCAGCTTGGGTGGACAGGGCCACTACGAGCAGTACGTC. Translated, it gives CASSLGGQGHYEQYV.